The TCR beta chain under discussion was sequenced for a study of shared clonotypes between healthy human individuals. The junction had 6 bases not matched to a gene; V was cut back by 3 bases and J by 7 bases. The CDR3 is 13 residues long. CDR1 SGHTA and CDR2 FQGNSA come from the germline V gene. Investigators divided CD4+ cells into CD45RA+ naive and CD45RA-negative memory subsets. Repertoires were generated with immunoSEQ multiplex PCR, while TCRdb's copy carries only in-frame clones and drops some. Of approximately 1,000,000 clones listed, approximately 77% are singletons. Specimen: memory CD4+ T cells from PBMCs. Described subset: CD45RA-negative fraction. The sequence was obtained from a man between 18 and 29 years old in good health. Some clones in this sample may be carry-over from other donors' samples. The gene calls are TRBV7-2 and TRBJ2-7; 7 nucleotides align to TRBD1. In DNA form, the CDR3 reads TGTGCCAGCAGCTTTGACAGGGTGGGGGAGCAGTACTTC. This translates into CASSFDRVGEQYF.